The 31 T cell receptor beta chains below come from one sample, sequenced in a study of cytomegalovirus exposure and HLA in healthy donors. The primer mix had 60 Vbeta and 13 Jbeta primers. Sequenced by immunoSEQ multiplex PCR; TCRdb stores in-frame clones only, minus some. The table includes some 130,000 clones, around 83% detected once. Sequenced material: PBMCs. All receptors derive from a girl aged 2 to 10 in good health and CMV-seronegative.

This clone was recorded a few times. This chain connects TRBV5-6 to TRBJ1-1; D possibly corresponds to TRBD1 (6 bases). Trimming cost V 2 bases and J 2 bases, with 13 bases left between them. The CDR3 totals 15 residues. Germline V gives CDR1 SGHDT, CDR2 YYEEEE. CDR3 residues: CASSFQGRENTEAFF. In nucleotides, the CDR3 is TGTGCCAGCAGCTTCCAGGGGAGGGAAAACACTGAAGCTTTCTTT.

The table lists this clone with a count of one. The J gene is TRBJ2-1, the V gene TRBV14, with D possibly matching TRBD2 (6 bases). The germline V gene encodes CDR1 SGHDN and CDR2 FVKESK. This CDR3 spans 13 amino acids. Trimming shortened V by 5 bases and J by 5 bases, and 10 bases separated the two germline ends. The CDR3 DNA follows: TGTGCCAGCAGCTACGGGAGTCACAATGAGCAGTTCTTC. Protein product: CASSYGSHNEQFF. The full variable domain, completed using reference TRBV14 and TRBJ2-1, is EAGVTQFPSHSVIEKGQTVTLRCDPISGHDNLYWYRRVMGKEIKFLLHFVKESKQDESGMPNNRFLAERTGGTYSTLKVQPAELEDSGVYFCASSYGSHNEQFFGPGTRLTVL.

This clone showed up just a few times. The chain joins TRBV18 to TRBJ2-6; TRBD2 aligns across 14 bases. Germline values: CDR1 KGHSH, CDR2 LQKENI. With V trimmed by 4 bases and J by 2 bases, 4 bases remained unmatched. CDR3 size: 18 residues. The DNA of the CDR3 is TGTGCCAGCTCACGAGGGACTAGCGGGAGTCCTGGGGCCAACGTCCTGACTTTC. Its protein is CASSRGTSGSPGANVLTF.

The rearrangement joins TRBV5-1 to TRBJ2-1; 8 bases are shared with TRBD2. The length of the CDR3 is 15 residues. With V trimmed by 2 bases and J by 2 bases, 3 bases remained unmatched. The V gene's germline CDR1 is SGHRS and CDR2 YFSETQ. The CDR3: CASSFNSGTYNEQFF. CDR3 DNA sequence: TGCGCCAGCAGCTTTAATAGCGGGACCTACAATGAGCAGTTCTTC.

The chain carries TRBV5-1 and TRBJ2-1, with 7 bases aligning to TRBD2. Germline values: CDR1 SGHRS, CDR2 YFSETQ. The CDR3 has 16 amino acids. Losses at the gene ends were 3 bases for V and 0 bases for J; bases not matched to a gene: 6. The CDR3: CASSWGLTNSYNEQFF. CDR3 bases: TGCGCCAGCAGCTGGGGACTAACTAACTCCTACAATGAGCAGTTCTTC.

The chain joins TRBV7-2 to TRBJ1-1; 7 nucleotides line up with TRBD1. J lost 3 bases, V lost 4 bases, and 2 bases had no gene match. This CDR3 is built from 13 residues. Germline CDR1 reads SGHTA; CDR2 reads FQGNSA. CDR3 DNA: TGTGCCAGCAGCTCTCAGGGGGACACTGAAGCTTTCTTT. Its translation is CASSSQGDTEAFF.

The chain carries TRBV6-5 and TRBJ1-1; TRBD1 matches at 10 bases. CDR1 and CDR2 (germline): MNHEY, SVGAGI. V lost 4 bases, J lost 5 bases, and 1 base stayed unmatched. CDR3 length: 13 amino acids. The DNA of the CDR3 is TGTGCCAGCAGTTTGGGACAGGGGACTGAAGCTTTCTTT. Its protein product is CASSLGQGTEAFF.

CDR3 protein: CASTEAGGVPRQYF. The CDR3, as DNA: TGTGCCAGTACGGAGGCAGGGGGCGTCCCGCGGCAGTACTTC. The chain couples TRBV19 to TRBJ2-7; 8 bases align to TRBD1. This CDR3 has 14 residues. Germline-derived CDR1 and CDR2 are LNHDA and SQIVND (reference sequence). The V segment lost 7 bases and the J segment 9 bases; nucleotides outside the gene matches: 14.

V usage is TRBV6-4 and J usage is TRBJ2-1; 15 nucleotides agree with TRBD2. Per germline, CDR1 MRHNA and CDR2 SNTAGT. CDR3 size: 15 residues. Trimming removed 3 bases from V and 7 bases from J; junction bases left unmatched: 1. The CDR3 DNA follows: TGTGCCAGCAGTGAGGGGACTAGCGGGGGGAATGAGCAGTTCTTC. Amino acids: CASSEGTSGGNEQFF.

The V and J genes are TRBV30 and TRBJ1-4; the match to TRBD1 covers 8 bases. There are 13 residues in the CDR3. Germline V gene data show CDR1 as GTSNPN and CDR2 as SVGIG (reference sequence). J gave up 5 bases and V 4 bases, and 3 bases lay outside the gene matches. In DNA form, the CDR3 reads TGTGCCTGGAACACAGGGGGGAATGAAAAACTGTTTTTT. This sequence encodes CAWNTGGNEKLFF.

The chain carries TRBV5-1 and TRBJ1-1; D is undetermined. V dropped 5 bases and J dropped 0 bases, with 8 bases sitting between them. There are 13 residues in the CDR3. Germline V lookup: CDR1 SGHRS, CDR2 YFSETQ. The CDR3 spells CASSNPMNTEAFF. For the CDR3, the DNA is TGCGCCAGCAGTAACCCTATGAACACTGAAGCTTTCTTT.

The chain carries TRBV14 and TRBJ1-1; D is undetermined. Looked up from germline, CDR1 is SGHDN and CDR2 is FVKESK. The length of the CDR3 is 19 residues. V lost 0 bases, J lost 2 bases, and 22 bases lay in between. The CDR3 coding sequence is TGTGCCAGCAGCCAAGAGATAGGAGAGACGGATGGTCGAAACACTGAAGCTTTCTTT. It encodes CASSQEIGETDGRNTEAFF.

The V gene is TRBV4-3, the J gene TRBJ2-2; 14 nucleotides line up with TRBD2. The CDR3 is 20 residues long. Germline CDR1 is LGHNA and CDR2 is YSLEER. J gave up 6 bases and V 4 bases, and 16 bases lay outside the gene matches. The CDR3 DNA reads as TGCGCCAGCAGCCGATCGACTAGCGGGGGGGCAGGAGCGGCCGCCGGGGAGCTGTTTTTT. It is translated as CASSRSTSGGAGAAAGELFF.

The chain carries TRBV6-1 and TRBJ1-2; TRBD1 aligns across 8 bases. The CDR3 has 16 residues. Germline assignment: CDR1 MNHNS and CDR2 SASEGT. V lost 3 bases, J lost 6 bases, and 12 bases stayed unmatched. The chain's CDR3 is CASSETRGRPSNGYTF. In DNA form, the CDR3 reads TGTGCCAGCAGTGAGACCAGGGGGCGCCCCTCAAATGGCTACACCTTC.

CDR3 DNA sequence: TGCGCCAGCAGCCAAGATGGGCAGGCCACTAACTATGGCTACACCTTC. As protein: CASSQDGQATNYGYTF. The chain is built from TRBV4-1 and TRBJ1-2; the D is unclear. CDR1 MGHRA and CDR2 YSYEKL come from the germline V gene. The length of the CDR3 is 16 residues. Deletions cut 0 bases from V and 0 bases from J, with 11 bases between.

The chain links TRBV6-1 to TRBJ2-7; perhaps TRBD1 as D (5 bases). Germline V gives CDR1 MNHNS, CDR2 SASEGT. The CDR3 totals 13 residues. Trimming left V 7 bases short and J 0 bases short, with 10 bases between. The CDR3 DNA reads TGTGCCAGCATCCCGACAGACTCCTACGAGCAGTACTTC. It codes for CASIPTDSYEQYF.

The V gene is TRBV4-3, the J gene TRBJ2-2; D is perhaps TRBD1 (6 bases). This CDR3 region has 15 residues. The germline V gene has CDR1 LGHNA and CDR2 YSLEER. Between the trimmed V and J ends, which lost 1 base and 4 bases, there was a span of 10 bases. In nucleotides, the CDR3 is TGCGCCAGCAGCCAAGGCTTGGGGGCCACCGGGGAGCTGTTTTTT. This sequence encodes CASSQGLGATGELFF.

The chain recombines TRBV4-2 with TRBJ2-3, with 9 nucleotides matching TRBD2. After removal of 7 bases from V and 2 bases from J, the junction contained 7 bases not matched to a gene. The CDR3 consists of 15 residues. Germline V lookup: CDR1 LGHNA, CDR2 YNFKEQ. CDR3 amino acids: CASTPSGTVTDTQYF. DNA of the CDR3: TGTGCCAGCACCCCTAGCGGGACGGTCACAGATACGCAGTATTTT.

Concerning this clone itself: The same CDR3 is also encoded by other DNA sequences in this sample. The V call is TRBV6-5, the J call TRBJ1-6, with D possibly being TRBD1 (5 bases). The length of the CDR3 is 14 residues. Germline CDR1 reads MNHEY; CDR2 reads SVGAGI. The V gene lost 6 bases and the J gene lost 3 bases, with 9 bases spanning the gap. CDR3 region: CASRRTSYNSPLHF. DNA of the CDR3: TGTGCCAGCAGGAGGACAAGCTATAATTCACCCCTCCACTTT.

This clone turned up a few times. The CDR3 here is CASSYRDRGYNEQFF. As DNA, the CDR3 is TGTGCCAGCAGTTACCGGGACAGGGGGTACAATGAGCAGTTCTTC. The rearrangement links TRBV6-5 to TRBJ2-1, with 11 bases matching TRBD1. The CDR3 runs to 15 residues. V lost 2 bases to trimming and J lost 4 bases; unmatched junction nucleotides: 1. The germline V gene has CDR1 MNHEY and CDR2 SVGAGI.

CDR3 sequence (DNA): TGTGCCAGCAGCTTAGTAGGTGGGGGCGGCTCTGGAAACACCATATATTTT. This codes for CASSLVGGGGSGNTIYF. The gene calls are TRBV7-2 and TRBJ1-3, with a weak D call TRBD1 (6 bases). Germline loops: CDR1 SGHTA, CDR2 FQGNSA. CDR3 size: 17 residues. V was pared by 1 base and J by 0 bases, with 13 bases between.

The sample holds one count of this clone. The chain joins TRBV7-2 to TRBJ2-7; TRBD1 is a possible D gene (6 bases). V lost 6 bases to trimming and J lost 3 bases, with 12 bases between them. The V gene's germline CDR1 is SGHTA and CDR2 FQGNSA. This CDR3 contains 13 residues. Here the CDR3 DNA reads TGTGCCAGCAGTAACCAGGGGCTCTACGAGCAGTACTTC. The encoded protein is CASSNQGLYEQYF.

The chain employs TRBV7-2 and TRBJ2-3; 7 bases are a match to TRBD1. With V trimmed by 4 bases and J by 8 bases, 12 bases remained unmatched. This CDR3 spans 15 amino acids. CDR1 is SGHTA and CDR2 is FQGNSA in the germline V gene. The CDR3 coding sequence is TGTGCCAGCAGCTACATCCCGGGACAGTTAGGTACGCAGTATTTT. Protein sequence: CASSYIPGQLGTQYF.

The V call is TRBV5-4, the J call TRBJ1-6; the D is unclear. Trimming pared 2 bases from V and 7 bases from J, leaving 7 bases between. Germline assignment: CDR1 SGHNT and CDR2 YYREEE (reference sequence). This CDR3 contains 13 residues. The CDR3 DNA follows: TGTGCCAGCAGCTTCCCGGGGAATTCACCCCTCCACTTT. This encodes CASSFPGNSPLHF.

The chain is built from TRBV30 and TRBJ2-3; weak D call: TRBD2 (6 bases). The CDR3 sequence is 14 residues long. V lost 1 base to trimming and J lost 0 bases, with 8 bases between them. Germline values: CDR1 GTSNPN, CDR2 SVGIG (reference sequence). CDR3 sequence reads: CAWSGLGSTDTQYF. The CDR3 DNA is TGTGCCTGGAGTGGACTAGGGAGCACAGATACGCAGTATTTT.

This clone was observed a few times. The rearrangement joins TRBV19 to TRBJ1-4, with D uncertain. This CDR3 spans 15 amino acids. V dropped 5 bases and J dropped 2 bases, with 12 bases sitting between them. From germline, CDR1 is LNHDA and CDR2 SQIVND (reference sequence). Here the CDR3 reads CASSAWTATNEKLFF. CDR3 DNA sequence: TGTGCCAGTAGTGCCTGGACTGCGACTAATGAAAAACTGTTTTTT.

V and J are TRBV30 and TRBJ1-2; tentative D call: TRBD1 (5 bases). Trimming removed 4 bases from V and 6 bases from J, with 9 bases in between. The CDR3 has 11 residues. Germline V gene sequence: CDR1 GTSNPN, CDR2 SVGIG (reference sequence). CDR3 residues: CAWIWGDGYTF. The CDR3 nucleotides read TGTGCCTGGATCTGGGGGGATGGCTACACCTTC.

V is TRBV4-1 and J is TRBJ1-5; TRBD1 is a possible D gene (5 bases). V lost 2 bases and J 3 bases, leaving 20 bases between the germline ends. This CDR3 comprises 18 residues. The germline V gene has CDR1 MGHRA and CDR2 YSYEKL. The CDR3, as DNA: TGCGCCAGCAGCCAACTCCCCCGGGGGACCCGCGACAATCAGCCCCAGCATTTT. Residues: CASSQLPRGTRDNQPQHF.

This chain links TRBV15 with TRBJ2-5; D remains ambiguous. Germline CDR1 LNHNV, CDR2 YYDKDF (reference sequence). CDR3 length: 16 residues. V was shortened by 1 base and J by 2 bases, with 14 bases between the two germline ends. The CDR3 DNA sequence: TGTGCCACCAGCAGAGTAACAGATGCCCCTCAAGAGACCCAGTACTTC. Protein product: CATSRVTDAPQETQYF.

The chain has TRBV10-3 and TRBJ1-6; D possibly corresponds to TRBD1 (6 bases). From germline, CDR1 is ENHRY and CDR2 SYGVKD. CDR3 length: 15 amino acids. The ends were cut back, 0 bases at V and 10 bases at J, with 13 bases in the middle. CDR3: CAISESAPGESPLHF. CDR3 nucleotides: TGTGCCATCAGTGAGTCGGCGCCAGGGGAGTCACCCCTCCACTTT.

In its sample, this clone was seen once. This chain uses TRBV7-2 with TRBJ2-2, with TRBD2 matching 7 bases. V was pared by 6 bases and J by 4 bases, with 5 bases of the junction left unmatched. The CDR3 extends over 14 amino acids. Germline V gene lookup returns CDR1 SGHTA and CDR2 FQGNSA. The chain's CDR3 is CASRSSGITGELFF. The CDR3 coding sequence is TGTGCCAGCAGGTCCAGCGGGATCACCGGGGAGCTGTTTTTT.